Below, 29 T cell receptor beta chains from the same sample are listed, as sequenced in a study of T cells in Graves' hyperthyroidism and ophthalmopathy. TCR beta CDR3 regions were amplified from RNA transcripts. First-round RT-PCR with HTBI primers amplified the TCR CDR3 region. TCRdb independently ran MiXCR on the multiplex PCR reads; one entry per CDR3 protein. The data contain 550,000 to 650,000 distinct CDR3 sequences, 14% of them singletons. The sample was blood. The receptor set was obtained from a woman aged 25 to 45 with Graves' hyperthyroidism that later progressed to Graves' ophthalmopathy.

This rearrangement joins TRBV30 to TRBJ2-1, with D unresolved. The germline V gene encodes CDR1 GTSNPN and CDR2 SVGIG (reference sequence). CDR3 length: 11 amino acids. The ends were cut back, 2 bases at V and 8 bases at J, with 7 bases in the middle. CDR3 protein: CAWSNFDEQFF. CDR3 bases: TGTGCCTGGAGTAATTTTGATGAGCAGTTCTTC.

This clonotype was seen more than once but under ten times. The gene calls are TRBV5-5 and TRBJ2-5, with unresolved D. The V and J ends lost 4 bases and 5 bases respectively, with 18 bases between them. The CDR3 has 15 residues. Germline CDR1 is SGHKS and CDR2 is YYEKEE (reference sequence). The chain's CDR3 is CASSGAGPLRETQYF. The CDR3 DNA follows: TGTGCCAGCAGCGGCGCCGGGCCCCTAAGGGAGACCCAGTACTTC. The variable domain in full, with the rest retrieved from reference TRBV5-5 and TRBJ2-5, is DAGVTQSPTHLIKTRGQQVTLRCSPISGHKSVSWYQQVLGQGPQFIFQYYEKEERGRGNFPDRFSARQFPNYSSELNVNALLLGDSALYLCASSGAGPLRETQYFGPGTRLLVL.

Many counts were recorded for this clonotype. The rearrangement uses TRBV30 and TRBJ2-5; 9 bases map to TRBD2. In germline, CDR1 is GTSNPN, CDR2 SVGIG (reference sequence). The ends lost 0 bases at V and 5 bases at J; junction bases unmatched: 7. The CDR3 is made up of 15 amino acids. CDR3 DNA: TGTGCCTGGAGTGTAATAGCGGGAGTTCGTGAGACCCAGTACTTC. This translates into CAWSVIAGVRETQYF.

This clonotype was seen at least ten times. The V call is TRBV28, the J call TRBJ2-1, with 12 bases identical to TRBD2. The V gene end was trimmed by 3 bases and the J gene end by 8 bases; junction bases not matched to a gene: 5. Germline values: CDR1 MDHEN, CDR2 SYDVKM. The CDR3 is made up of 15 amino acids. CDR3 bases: TGTGCCAGCAGTTTTCCGGGACTAGCGGGTCATGAGCAGTTCTTC. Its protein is CASSFPGLAGHEQFF.

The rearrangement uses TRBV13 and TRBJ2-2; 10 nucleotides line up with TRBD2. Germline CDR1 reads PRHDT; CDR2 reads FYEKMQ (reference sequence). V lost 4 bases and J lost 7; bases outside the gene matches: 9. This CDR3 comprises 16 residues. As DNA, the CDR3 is TGTGCCAGCAGCTCGCCAGCGGGAGGGGTCTACGGGGAGCTGTTTTTT. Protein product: CASSSPAGGVYGELFF.

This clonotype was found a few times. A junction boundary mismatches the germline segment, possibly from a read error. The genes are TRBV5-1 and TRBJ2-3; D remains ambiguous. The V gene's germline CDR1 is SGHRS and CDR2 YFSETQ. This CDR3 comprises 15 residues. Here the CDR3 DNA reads TGCGCCGGCAGCTTGGCCGGGCTCCTGGGGGATACGCAGTATTTT. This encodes CAGSLAGLLGDTQYF.

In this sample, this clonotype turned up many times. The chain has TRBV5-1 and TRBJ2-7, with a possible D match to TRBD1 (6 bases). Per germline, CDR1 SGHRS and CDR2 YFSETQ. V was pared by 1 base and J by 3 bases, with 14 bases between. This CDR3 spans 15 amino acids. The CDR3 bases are TGCGCCAGCAGCTTGACGCAGGGGACCTACTACGAGCAGTACTTC. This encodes CASSLTQGTYYEQYF.

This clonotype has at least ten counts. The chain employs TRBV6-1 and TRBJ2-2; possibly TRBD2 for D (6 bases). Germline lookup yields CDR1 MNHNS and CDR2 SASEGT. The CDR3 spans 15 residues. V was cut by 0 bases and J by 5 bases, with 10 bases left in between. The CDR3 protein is CASSEALRGTGELFF. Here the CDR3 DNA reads TGTGCCAGCAGTGAAGCGCTTCGGGGGACCGGGGAGCTGTTTTTT.

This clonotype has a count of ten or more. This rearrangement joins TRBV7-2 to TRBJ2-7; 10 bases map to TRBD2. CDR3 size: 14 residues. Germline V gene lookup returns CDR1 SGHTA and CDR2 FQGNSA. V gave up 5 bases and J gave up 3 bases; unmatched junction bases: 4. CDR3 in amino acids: CASSDTSGNYEQYF. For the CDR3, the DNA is TGTGCCAGCAGCGATACTAGCGGGAACTACGAGCAGTACTTC.

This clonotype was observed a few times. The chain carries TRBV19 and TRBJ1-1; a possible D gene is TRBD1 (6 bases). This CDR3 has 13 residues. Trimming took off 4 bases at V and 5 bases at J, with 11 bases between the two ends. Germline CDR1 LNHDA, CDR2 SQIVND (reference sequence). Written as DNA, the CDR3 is TGTGCCAGTAGTACAGGGGAGGGGACTGAAGCTTTCTTT. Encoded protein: CASSTGEGTEAFF.

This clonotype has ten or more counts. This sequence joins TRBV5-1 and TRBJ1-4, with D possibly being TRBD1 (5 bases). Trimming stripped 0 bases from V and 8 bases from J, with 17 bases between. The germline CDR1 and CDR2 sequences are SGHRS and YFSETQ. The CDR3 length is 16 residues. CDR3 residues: CASSLVSGTGGEKLFF. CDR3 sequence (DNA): TGCGCCAGCAGCTTGGTGTCCGGGACGGGAGGGGAAAAACTGTTTTTT.

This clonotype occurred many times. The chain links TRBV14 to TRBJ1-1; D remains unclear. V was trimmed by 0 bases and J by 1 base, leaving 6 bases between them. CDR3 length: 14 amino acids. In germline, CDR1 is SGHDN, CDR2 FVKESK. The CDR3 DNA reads TGTGCCAGCAGCCAAGAAATTTGGAACACTGAAGCTTTCTTT. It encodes CASSQEIWNTEAFF.

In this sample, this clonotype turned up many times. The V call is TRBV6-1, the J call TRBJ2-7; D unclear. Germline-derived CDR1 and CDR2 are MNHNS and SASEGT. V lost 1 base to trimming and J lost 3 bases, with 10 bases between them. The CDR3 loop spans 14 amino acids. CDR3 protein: CASSEGGSFYEQYF. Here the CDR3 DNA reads TGTGCCAGCAGTGAAGGTGGTAGCTTCTACGAGCAGTACTTC.

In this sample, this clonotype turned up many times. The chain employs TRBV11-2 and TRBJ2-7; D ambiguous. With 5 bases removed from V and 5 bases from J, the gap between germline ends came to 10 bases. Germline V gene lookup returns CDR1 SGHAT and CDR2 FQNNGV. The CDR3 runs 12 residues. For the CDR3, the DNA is TGTGCCAGCAGCGCACAGTTCCACGAGCAGTACTTC. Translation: CASSAQFHEQYF.

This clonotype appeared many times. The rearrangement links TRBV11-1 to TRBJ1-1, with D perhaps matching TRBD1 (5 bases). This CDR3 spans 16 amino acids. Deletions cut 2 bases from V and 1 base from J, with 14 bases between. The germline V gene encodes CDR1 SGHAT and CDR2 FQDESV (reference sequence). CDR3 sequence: CASSLSVGTSNTEAFF. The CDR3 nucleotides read TGTGCCAGCAGCTTATCGGTAGGGACTTCGAACACTGAAGCTTTCTTT.

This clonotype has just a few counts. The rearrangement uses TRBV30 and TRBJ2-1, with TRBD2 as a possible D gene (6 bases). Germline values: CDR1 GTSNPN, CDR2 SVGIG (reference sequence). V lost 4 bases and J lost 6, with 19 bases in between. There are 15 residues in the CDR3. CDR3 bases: TGTGCCTGGACCCGACTTAGCGCGGGACTCAATGAGCAGTTCTTC. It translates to CAWTRLSAGLNEQFF. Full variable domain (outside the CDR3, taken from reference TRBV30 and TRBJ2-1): SQTIHQWPATLVQPVGSPLSLECTVEGTSNPNLYWYRQAAGRGLQLLFYSVGIGQISSEVPQNLSASRPQDRQFILSSKKLLLSDSGFYLCAWTRLSAGLNEQFFGPGTRLTVL.

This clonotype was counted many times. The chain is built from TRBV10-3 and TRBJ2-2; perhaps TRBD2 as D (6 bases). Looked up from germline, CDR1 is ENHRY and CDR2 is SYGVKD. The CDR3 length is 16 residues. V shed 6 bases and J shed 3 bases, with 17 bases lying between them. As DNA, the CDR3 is TGTGCCATCAGCTCAAGGACTACGGGGGACACCGGGGAGCTGTTTTTT. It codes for CAISSRTTGDTGELFF.

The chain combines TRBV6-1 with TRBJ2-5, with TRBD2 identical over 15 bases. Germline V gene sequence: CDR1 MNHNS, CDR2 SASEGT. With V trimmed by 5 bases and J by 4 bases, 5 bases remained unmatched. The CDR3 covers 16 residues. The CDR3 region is CASSRTSGRATETQYF. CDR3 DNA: TGTGCCAGCAGTCGGACTAGCGGGAGGGCCACAGAGACCCAGTACTTC.

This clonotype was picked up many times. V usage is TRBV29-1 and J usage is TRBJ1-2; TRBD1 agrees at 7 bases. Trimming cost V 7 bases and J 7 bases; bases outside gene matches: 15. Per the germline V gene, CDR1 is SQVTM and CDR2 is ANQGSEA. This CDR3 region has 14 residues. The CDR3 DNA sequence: TGCAGCGGTCGTACCGGGACAGCCACAACTGGCTACACCTTC. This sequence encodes CSGRTGTATTGYTF. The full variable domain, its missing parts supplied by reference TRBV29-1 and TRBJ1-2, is SAVISQKPSRDICQRGTSLTIQCQVDSQVTMMFWYRQQPGQSLTLIATANQGSEATYESGFVIDKFPISRPNLTFSTLTVSNMSPEDSSIYLCSGRTGTATTGYTFGSGTRLTVV.

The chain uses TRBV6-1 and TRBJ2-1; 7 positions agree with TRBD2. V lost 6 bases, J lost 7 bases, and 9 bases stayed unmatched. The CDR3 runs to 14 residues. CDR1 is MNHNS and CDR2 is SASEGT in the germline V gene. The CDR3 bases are TGTGCCAGCAGCGTGACTAGCAGGAGGAATGAGCAGTTCTTC. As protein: CASSVTSRRNEQFF.

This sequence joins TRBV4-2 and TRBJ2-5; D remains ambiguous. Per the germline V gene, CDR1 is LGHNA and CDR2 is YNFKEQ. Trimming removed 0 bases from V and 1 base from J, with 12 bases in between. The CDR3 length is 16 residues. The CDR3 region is CASSQDFGPIQETQYF. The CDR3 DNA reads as TGTGCCAGCAGCCAAGATTTCGGCCCGATCCAAGAGACCCAGTACTTC.

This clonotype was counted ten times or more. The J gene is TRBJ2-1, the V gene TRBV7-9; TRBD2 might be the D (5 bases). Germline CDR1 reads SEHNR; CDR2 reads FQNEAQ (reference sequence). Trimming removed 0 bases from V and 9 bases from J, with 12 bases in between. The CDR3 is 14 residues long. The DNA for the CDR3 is TGTGCCAGCAGCTTAGCGGGGTCTAGCACTGAGCAGTTCTTC. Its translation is CASSLAGSSTEQFF.

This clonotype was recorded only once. CDR3 sequence (DNA): TGCAGTGCCGACAGGACAGGGGGCAATCAGCCCCAGCATTTT. It codes for CSADRTGGNQPQHF. The V gene is TRBV20-1, the J gene TRBJ1-5, with TRBD1 matching over 9 bases. Unmatched junction bases numbered 5, after V lost 6 bases and J lost 2 bases. The germline gives CDR1 DFQATT, CDR2 SNEGSKA (reference sequence). There are 14 residues in the CDR3.

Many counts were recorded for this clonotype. The CDR3 loop is CAWSVPTGANTEAFF. The CDR3 DNA sequence: TGTGCCTGGAGTGTCCCGACAGGGGCGAACACTGAAGCTTTCTTT. The chain couples TRBV30 to TRBJ1-1; 8 bases agree with TRBD1. The V gene end was trimmed by 0 bases and the J gene end by 1 base; junction bases not matched to a gene: 4. The CDR3 loop spans 15 amino acids. Germline CDR1 is GTSNPN and CDR2 is SVGIG (reference sequence).

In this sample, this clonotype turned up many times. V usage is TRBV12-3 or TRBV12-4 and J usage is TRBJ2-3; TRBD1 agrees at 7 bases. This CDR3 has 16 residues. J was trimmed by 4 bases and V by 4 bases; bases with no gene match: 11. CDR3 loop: CASSSRQGGYSDTQYF. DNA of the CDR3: TGTGCCAGCAGTTCCCGACAGGGTGGATACTCAGATACGCAGTATTTT.

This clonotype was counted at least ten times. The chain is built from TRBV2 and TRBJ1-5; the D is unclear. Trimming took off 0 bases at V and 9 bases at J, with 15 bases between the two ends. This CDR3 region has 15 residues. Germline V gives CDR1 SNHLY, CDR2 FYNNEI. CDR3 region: CASSEAVGRAGPQHF. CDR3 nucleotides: TGTGCCAGCAGTGAAGCCGTGGGAAGGGCCGGGCCCCAGCATTTT.

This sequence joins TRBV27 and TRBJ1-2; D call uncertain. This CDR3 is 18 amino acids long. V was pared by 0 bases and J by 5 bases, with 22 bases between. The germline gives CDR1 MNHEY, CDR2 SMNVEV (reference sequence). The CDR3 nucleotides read TGTGCCAGCAGTTTATCCCCCCCGCCGATTCAAGGGCTATATGGCTACACCTTC. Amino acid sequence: CASSLSPPPIQGLYGYTF.

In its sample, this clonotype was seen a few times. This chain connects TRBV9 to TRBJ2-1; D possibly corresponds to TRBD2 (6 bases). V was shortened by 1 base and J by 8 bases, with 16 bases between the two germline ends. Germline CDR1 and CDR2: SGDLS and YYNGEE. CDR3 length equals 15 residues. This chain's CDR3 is CASSVRTSYLDEQFF. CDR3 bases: TGTGCCAGCAGCGTAAGAACTAGCTATCTCGATGAGCAGTTCTTC.

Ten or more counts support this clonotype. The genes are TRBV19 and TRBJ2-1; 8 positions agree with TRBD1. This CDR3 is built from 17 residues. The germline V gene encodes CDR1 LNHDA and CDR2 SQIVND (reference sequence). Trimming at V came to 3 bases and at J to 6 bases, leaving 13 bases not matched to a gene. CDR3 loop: CASSMHTGGGRPNEQFF. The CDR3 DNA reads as TGTGCCAGTAGTATGCATACAGGGGGAGGCCGCCCCAATGAGCAGTTCTTC.